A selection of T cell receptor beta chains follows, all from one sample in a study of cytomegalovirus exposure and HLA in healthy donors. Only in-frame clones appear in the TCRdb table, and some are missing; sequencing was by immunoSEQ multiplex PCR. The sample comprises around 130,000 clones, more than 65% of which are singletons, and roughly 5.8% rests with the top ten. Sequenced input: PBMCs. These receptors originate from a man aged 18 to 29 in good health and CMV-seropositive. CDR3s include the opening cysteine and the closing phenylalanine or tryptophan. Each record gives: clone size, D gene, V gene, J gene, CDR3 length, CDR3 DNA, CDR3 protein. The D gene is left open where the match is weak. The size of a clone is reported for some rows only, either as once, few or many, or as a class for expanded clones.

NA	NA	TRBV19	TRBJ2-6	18	TGTGCCAGTAGTAATCAGGCCACTACTTACTCTGGGGCCAACGGCCTGACTTTC	CASSNQATTYSGANGLTF
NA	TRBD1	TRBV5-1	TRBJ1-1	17	TGCGCCAGCAGCTTGGTTGGGACAGGGGGCCGGGGCACTGAAGCTTTCTTT	CASSLVGTGGRGTEAFF
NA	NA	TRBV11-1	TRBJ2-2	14	TGTGCCAGCGGGGAGGATCCAAACACCGGGGAGCTGTTTTTT	CASGEDPNTGELFF
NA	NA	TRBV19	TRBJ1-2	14	TGTGCCAGTAACCAGGTTGGGTTTAACTATGGCTACACCTTC	CASNQVGFNYGYTF
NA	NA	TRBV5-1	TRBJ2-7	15	TGCGCCAGCAGCTTGGCCCCCGCGACTCACTACGAGCAGTACTTC	CASSLAPATHYEQYF
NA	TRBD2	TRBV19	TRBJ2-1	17	TGTGCCAGTAGTACTAGAGGTGGATGGCTAGCGGGAGACGAGCAGTTCTTC	CASSTRGGWLAGDEQFF
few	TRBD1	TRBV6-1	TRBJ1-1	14	TGTGCCAGCAGTGTGACAGGGGGGGGCACTGAAGCTTTCTTT	CASSVTGGGTEAFF
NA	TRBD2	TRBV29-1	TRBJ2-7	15	TGCAGCGTCGAATTGACTAGCGGGGGGACCTACGAGCAGTACTTC	CSVELTSGGTYEQYF
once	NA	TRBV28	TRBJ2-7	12	TGTGCCAGCAGTTCGGGTGCCTACGAGCAGTACTTC	CASSSGAYEQYF
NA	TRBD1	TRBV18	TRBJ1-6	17	TGTGCCAGCTCACCCAATTTACAGGGGGCGAGTAATTCACCCCTCCACTTT	CASSPNLQGASNSPLHF
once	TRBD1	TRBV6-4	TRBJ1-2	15	TGTGCCAGCAGTGACTCGGCAGGGGGCGCCGATGGCTACACCTTC	CASSDSAGGADGYTF
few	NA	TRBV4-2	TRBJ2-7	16	TGTGCCAGCAGCCAAGATCGTTTGGGGCCCTCCTACGAGCAGTACTTC	CASSQDRLGPSYEQYF
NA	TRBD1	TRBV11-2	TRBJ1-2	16	TGTGCCAGCAGCTTAGTTTTAGGACAGGGGGCCGACGGCTACACCTTC	CASSLVLGQGADGYTF
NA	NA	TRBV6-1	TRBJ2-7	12	TGTGCCAGCAGTGAAGGCTCGGGCGAGCAGTACTTC	CASSEGSGEQYF
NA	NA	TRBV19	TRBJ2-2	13	TGTGCCAGTATTAACAGGGACACCGGGGAGCTGTTTTTT	CASINRDTGELFF
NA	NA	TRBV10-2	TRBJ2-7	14	TGCGCCAGCAGTGATTTAGGGGGCTCCTACGAGCAGTACTTC	CASSDLGGSYEQYF
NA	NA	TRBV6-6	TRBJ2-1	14	TGTGCCAGCAGTTACTCGAGACTAACTCAAGAGCAGTTCTTC	CASSYSRLTQEQFF
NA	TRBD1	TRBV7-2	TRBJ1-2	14	TGTGCCAGCAGCTACGGGACAGCTGACTATGGCTACACCTTC	CASSYGTADYGYTF
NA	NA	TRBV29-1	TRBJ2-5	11	TGCAGCGTTGTAAACCAAGAGACCCAGTACTTC	CSVVNQETQYF
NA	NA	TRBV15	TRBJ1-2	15	TGTGCCACCAGTAGAGCCCGGGGGGGACTCTATGGCTGCACCTTC	CATSRARGGLYGCTF
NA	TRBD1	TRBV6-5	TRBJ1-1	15	TGTGCCAGCAGTTACACAGGACAGGGTTATTCTGAAGCTTTCTTT	CASSYTGQGYSEAFF
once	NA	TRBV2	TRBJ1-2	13	TGTGCCAGCACCGCGGACAGCCTCTATGGCTACACCTTC	CASTADSLYGYTF
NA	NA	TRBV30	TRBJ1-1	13	TGTGCCTGGAGTGTTTCAGAAAACACTGAAGCTTTCTTT	CAWSVSENTEAFF
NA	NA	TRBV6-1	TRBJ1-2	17	TGTGCCAGCAGTGAAGCTGCCTTGGGGGCGTTTAACTATGGCTACACCTTC	CASSEAALGAFNYGYTF
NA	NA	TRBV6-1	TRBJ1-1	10	TGTGCCAGCACGGGGTATGAAGCTTTCTTT	CASTGYEAFF
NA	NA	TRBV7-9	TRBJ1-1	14	TGTGCCAGCAGCTCGGCGGACACGAACACTGAAGCTTTCTTT	CASSSADTNTEAFF
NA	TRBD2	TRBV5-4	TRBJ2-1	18	TGTGCCAGCAGCTTTAGGCTAGCGGGAGGGAATCCCTACAATGAGCAGTTCTTC	CASSFRLAGGNPYNEQFF
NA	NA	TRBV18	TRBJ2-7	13	TGTGCCAGCTCACCGGGGGGACTCCTCCAGCAGTACTTC	CASSPGGLLQQYF
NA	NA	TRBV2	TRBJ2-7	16	TGTGCCACAGCCTCCGTACAGGGACGGAGGCCCTACGAGCAGTACTTC	CATASVQGRRPYEQYF
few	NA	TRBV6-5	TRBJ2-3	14	TGTGCCAGCAGTTACTCCTATTCCACAGATACGCAGTATTTT	CASSYSYSTDTQYF
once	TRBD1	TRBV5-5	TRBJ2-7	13	TGTGCCAGCAGCGTGGGACAGACCAACGAGCAGTACTTC	CASSVGQTNEQYF
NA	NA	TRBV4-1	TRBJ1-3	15	TGCGCCAGCAGCCAAGATGGAAGAGGTGGAAACACCATATATTTT	CASSQDGRGGNTIYF
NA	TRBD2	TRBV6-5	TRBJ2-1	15	TGTGCCAGCAGTTACTTTGCTAGCGGGGACAATGAGCAGTTCTTC	CASSYFASGDNEQFF
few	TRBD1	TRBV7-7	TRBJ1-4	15	TGTGCTAGCAGCCCCGGACAGGCAACTAATGAAAAACTGTTTTTT	CASSPGQATNEKLFF
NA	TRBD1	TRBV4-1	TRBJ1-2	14	TGCGCCAGCAGCCAAGGGGACAGCTTCTATGGCTACACCTTC	CASSQGDSFYGYTF
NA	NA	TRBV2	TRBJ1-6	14	TGTGCCAGCAGTGAAGGTCCAGGGTATTCACCCCTCCACTTT	CASSEGPGYSPLHF
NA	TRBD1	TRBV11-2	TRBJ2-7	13	TGTGCCAGCAGCTTAGGGACAGGGGGCGAGCAGTACTTC	CASSLGTGGEQYF
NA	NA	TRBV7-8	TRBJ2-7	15	TGTGCCAGCAGCTTAATTCCCAAGGCCCGGGACGAGCAGTACTTC	CASSLIPKARDEQYF
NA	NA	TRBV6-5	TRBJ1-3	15	TGTGCCAGCAGTTACTCCCCGGGAAGTGGAAACACCATATATTTT	CASSYSPGSGNTIYF
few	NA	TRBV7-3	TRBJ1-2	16	TGTGCCAGCAGCCCGACCGACGGACAGAAACGCTATGGCTACACCTTC	CASSPTDGQKRYGYTF
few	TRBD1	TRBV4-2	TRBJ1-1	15	TGTGCCAGCAGCCAAGATTCAGGGGGGAACACTGAAGCTTTCTTT	CASSQDSGGNTEAFF
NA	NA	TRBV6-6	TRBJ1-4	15	TGTGCCAGCACCACGCCGGGAGGGACTAATGAAAAACTGTTTTTT	CASTTPGGTNEKLFF